This T cell receptor beta chain was profiled in a study of blood T cells in healthy people across ages. PCR was performed a second time for roughly 7 to 11 cycles using a sample-barcoded 5' primer and a J-beta primer mix. Each CDR3 protein is one row after TCRdb ran MiXCR on the 5' RACE reads. The sample yields 600,000 to 650,000 distinct CDR3 sequences, approximately 50% seen once. The sample holds one count of this clonotype. The CDR3 length is 13 residues. Germline V lookup: CDR1 DFQATT, CDR2 SNEGSKA (reference sequence). The V end was cut by 3 bases, the J end by 2 bases, with 11 bases between. The clonotype originates from a man aged 55 to 70 in good health. This sequence joins TRBV20-1 and TRBJ2-7; unclear D gene. Sample: blood. CDR3 protein: CSASGLLAYEQYF. CDR3 in DNA: TGCAGTGCTAGTGGTCTCCTAGCCTACGAGCAGTACTTC.